This record looks at one T cell receptor (beta chain) sequence and its context. The antigen is unknown. This PCR relied on a set of 60 Vbeta primers and 13 Jbeta primers. The data were produced by immunoSEQ multiplex PCR, yet TCRdb's version contains in-frame clones alone and is incomplete. The sample has about 86,000 clones, around 71% seen once. Germline values: CDR1 SGHVS, CDR2 FNYEAQ. There are 15 residues in the CDR3. Trimming removed 6 bases from V and 0 bases from J, with 11 bases in between. This specimen comes from a study of cytomegalovirus exposure and HLA in healthy donors. Regarding the study as a whole: Rare TCR sequences dominated, though some public TCRs recurred in many donors. Sequencing had likely introduced a cluster of highly shared sequence variants as an artifact. A missense variant in DCLRE1C was later tied to TCR beta V- and J-gene trimming.

The material sequenced was PBMCs. The chain links TRBV7-6 to TRBJ1-4, with unresolved D. The TCR was taken from a man in his 60s in good health and CMV-seronegative. CDR3 DNA: TGTGCCAGCAGTTCTTTAGAGGCAACTAATGAAAAACTGTTTTTT. This encodes CASSSLEATNEKLFF.